This T cell receptor (beta chain) emerged from a study of T cells in Graves' hyperthyroidism and ophthalmopathy. The study, taken as a whole, reports: In simple terms, a model built on 13 V-J features told ophthalmopathy apart from stable hyperthyroidism.

Amplified regions were TCR beta CDR3 sequences from RNA transcripts. HTBI primers were used for first-round RT-PCR of the TCR CDR3. TCRdb ran MiXCR on the multiplex PCR reads and lists one entry per CDR3 protein. The sample lists approximately 590,000 distinct CDR3 sequences; 15% to 19% were seen once. It was 10 ml of fresh peripheral blood that supplied the PBMCs. A note on this clonotype: Its cognate antigen is unknown.

The receptor comes from a woman under 40 with Graves' hyperthyroidism. What was sequenced was blood.

As DNA, the CDR3 is TGTGCCAGCAGTTACTCGTCGAGCTCCTACGAGCAGTACTTC. As protein: CASSYSSSSYEQYF. The V call is TRBV6-5, the J call TRBJ2-7; no definite D call. The germline gives CDR1 MNHEY, CDR2 SVGAGI. V was clipped by 0 bases and J by 0 bases, with 6 bases between them. This CDR3 has 14 amino acids.